The 3 T cell receptor beta chains below were found in one sample sequenced in a study of beta chain features in type 1 diabetes. Isolated RNA was reverse transcribed in full, so expressed TCRB transcripts were sequenced. Sequencing used immunoSEQ multiplex PCR; TCRdb keeps in-frame clones, though not all of them. The top ten clones hold under 0.45% of a sample with 130,000 to 150,000 clones, 48% of them seen once. Sequencing used Tregs from blood. The receptors were sampled from a man aged 18 to 30 in good health.

Concerning this clone: Other DNA sequences in the sample encode the same CDR3. This rearrangement joins TRBV5-1 to TRBJ2-5, with 11 nucleotides matching TRBD2. CDR1 and CDR2 (germline): SGHRS, YFSETQ. The junction had 0 bases not matched to a gene; V was cut back by 0 bases and J by 5 bases. The CDR3 runs to 14 residues. The CDR3 nucleotides read TGCGCCAGCAGCTTGGGACTAGCGGGGGAGACCCAGTACTTC. It translates to CASSLGLAGETQYF.

This clone was counted a single time. V and J are TRBV5-1 and TRBJ1-1; 7 nucleotides line up with TRBD1. Germline V gives CDR1 SGHRS, CDR2 YFSETQ. There are 15 residues in the CDR3. V dropped 4 bases and J dropped 0; count of bases not matched to a gene: 6. CDR3 sequence (DNA): TGCGCCAGCAGCCCCCGGACAGGACTGAACACTGAAGCTTTCTTT. Protein product: CASSPRTGLNTEAFF.

This rearrangement joins TRBV6-6 to TRBJ1-1; tentative D call: TRBD1 (5 bases). The V gene's germline CDR1 is MNHNY and CDR2 SVGAGI (reference sequence). The CDR3 totals 13 residues. Deletions cut 2 bases from V and 4 bases from J, with 8 bases between. Here the CDR3 DNA reads TGTGCCAGCAGTTACGGCAGGGCCACTGAAGCTTTCTTT. Its protein is CASSYGRATEAFF.